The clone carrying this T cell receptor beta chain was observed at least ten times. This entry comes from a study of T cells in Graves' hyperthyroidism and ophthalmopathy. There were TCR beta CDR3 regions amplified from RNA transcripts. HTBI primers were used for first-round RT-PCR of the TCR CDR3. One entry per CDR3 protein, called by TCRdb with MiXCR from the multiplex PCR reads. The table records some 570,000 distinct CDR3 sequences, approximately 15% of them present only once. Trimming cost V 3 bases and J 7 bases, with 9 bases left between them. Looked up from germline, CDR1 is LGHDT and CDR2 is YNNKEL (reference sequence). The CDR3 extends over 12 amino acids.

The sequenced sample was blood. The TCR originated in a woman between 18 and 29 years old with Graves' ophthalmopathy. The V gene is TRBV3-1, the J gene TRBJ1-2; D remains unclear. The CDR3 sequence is CASSQGGSGYTF. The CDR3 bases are TGTGCCAGCAGCCAGGGAGGGAGTGGCTACACCTTC.